This is a list of T cell receptor beta chains from one sample in a study of cytomegalovirus exposure and HLA in healthy donors. The table came from immunoSEQ multiplex PCR; TCRdb's copy has only in-frame clones and leaves some out. The sample has around 190,000 clones; 86% are singletons. The source material was PBMCs. The receptors shown here come from a woman in her late teens or twenties in good health and CMV-seronegative. The CDR3 runs from the conserved cysteine through the conserved F or W. D genes are given only for firm matches. A row's size may be missing; if present it is once, few, many or a size class.

d_call clone_size j_call v_call cdr3_aa cdr3_nt
TRBD2 - TRBJ2-2 TRBV5-1 CASRSGTRVNTGELFF TGCGCCAGCAGATCCGGGACTAGAGTGAACACCGGGGAGCTGTTTTTT
TRBD2 - TRBJ2-4 TRBV2 CASSVAGVGKNIQYF TGTGCCAGCAGCGTAGCGGGAGTTGGCAAAAACATTCAGTACTTC
TRBD1 - TRBJ1-4 TRBV19 CATRDRVNEKLFF TGTGCCACCCGAGACAGGGTGAATGAAAAACTGTTTTTT
TRBD2 - TRBJ2-7 TRBV7-9 CASSPRGAGGKSYEQYF TGTGCCAGCAGTCCCAGGGGAGCGGGGGGAAAGTCCTACGAGCAGTACTTC
- few TRBJ1-5 TRBV7-3 CASSLTLGQPQHF TGTGCCAGCAGCTTAACGCTAGGTCAGCCCCAGCATTTT
TRBD1 - TRBJ1-1 TRBV18 CASSPLGQERSPTEAFF TGTGCCAGCTCACCCCTCGGACAGGAGAGGTCTCCCACTGAAGCTTTCTTT
- - TRBJ1-2 TRBV28 CASSLVGQGNYGYTF TGTGCCAGCAGTTTAGTTGGGCAGGGAAACTATGGCTACACCTTC
- - TRBJ1-5 TRBV6-1 CASSRGRSGGQPQHF TGTGCCAGCAGCCGAGGACGGTCCGGGGGGCAGCCCCAGCATTTT
TRBD1 - TRBJ2-5 TRBV6-5 CASSWDRGRETQYF TGTGCCAGCAGTTGGGACAGGGGGCGGGAGACCCAGTACTTC
TRBD1 - TRBJ1-1 TRBV7-8 CASSLAVRGEAFF TGTGCCAGCAGCTTAGCTGTCAGGGGGGAAGCTTTCTTT
- - TRBJ2-3 TRBV19 CASSTPNSGRGGTDTQYF TGTGCCAGTAGTACGCCCAATTCTGGTCGCGGGGGCACAGATACGCAGTATTTT
- once TRBJ1-5 TRBV27 CASSLGEGSGQPQHF TGTGCCAGCAGTTTAGGGGAGGGTTCGGGTCAGCCCCAGCATTTT
- - TRBJ2-7 TRBV25-1 CASSGRGRTSFYEQYF TGTGCCAGCAGTGGGAGGGGGCGCACATCGTTCTACGAGCAGTACTTC
TRBD2 once TRBJ2-3 TRBV5-4 CASSPWTSGLADTQYF TGTGCCAGCAGCCCATGGACTAGCGGGTTGGCAGATACGCAGTATTTT
TRBD2 - TRBJ2-1 TRBV11-2 CASSLVDGLVPYNEQFF TGTGCCAGCAGCTTAGTAGACGGACTAGTCCCGTACAATGAGCAGTTCTTC
TRBD1 - TRBJ1-1 TRBV29-1 CSVEGGGQAGVFEAFF TGCAGCGTTGAAGGAGGGGGACAGGCGGGAGTTTTTGAAGCTTTCTTT
- - TRBJ2-2 TRBV5-1 CASSLTGTNTGELFF TGCGCCAGCAGCTTGACAGGGACGAACACCGGGGAGCTGTTTTTT
- - TRBJ2-3 TRBV7-8 CASSRGLAPDTQYF TGTGCCAGCAGCCGAGGACTGGCGCCAGATACGCAGTATTTT
- few TRBJ2-7 TRBV7-2 CASSPHSRYEQYF TGTGCCAGCAGCCCTCATAGCCGGTACGAGCAGTACTTC
- - TRBJ2-1 TRBV5-1 CASSLKSGGNEQFF TGCGCCAGCAGCCTTAAAAGCGGCGGCAATGAGCAGTTCTTC
- - TRBJ2-3 TRBV7-8 CASSSGVWSTDTQYF TGTGCCAGCAGCTCGGGGGTTTGGAGCACAGATACGCAGTATTTT
- - TRBJ1-2 TRBV6-1 CASTPQGAYGYTF TGTGCCAGCACTCCGCAAGGGGCCTATGGCTACACCTTC
- - TRBJ2-1 TRBV10-3 CASSTDTDNEQFF TGTGCCAGCTCCACTGACACAGACAATGAGCAGTTCTTC
- - TRBJ2-1 TRBV20-1 CSGLGDNEQFF TGCAGTGGTCTAGGCGACAATGAGCAGTTCTTC
TRBD2 - TRBJ2-1 TRBV4-2 CASSQGTSSYNEQFF TGTGCCAGCAGCCAAGGGACTAGCTCCTACAATGAGCAGTTCTTC
- - TRBJ2-1 TRBV15 CATSRDSVDGNEQFF TGTGCCACCAGCAGAGACTCCGTAGATGGCAATGAGCAGTTCTTC
- - TRBJ1-5 TRBV19 CASSPAAGSNQPQHF TGTGCCAGTAGCCCTGCGGCGGGGAGCAATCAGCCCCAGCATTTT
TRBD2 - TRBJ2-3 TRBV10-2 CASSELAGGPTDTQYF TGCGCCAGCAGTGAGTTAGCGGGGGGTCCTACAGATACGCAGTATTTT
- - TRBJ2-7 TRBV27 CASRGGPSLGPWYEQYF TGTGCCAGCAGGGGAGGCCCCAGTCTGGGCCCCTGGTACGAGCAGTACTTC
TRBD2 - TRBJ2-7 TRBV7-8 CASSLVGSGIPSEQYF TGTGCCAGCAGCTTAGTGGGTAGCGGGATCCCCTCCGAGCAGTACTTC
TRBD1 - TRBJ1-5 TRBV7-9 CASSRTGGQPQHF TGTGCCAGCAGCCGGACAGGGGGCCAGCCCCAGCATTTT
- - TRBJ2-7 TRBV29-1 CSVAGVVVDEQYF TGCAGCGTTGCCGGGGTTGTCGTCGACGAGCAGTACTTC
TRBD2 - TRBJ2-3 TRBV11-2 CASSLRLAGPDTQYF TGTGCCAGCAGCTTAAGACTAGCGGGACCGGATACGCAGTATTTT
TRBD2 - TRBJ2-3 TRBV7-2 CASSPGLAGGSDTQYF TGTGCCAGCAGCCCGGGACTAGCGGGGGGGTCAGATACGCAGTATTTT
- once TRBJ2-1 TRBV5-1 CASSLSSRGANEQFF TGCGCCAGCAGCTTGAGTAGCAGGGGGGCCAATGAGCAGTTCTTC
- - TRBJ2-7 TRBV7-6 CASSLANGVGESEQYF TGTGCCAGCAGCTTAGCAAATGGGGTAGGGGAAAGCGAGCAGTACTTC
TRBD2 - TRBJ2-3 TRBV30 CAWSGGGRAHTQYF TGTGCCTGGAGTGGGGGCGGGAGGGCGCATACGCAGTATTTT
- - TRBJ2-2 TRBV4-1 CASSPSGATGELFF TGCGCCAGCAGCCCTAGTGGGGCCACCGGGGAGCTGTTTTTT
- - TRBJ1-1 TRBV2 CASSKGAENTEAFF TGTGCCAGCAGTAAAGGGGCCGAGAACACTGAAGCTTTCTTT
TRBD1 - TRBJ1-1 TRBV12-5 CASGFLRGDRVGIAFF TGTGCTAGTGGTTTCTTAAGGGGGGACAGGGTAGGAATCGCTTTCTTT
- - TRBJ1-2 TRBV27 CASSQGAGYTF TGTGCCAGCAGCCAAGGGGCTGGCTACACCTTC
- - TRBJ2-7 TRBV10-3 CAISRGGTAVEQYF TGTGCCATCAGTCGTGGCGGGACCGCGGTCGAGCAGTACTTC
TRBD2 - TRBJ2-1 TRBV27 CASSFSRVGTSGSNWINEQFF TGTGCCAGCAGTTTCTCGAGAGTGGGGACTAGCGGGAGTAATTGGATCAATGAGCAGTTCTTC
TRBD1 once TRBJ1-4 TRBV7-2 CASSLGWQGVKKLFF TGTGCCAGCAGCTTAGGATGGCAGGGGGTAAAAAAACTGTTTTTT
TRBD1 few TRBJ1-5 TRBV19 CASTRQGVSNQPQHF TGTGCCAGTACCCGACAGGGGGTGAGCAATCAGCCCCAGCATTTT
TRBD1 - TRBJ2-3 TRBV27 CASSLSFTGGITDTQYF TGTGCCAGCAGTTTGAGTTTTACAGGGGGCATTACAGATACGCAGTATTTT
- - TRBJ2-1 TRBV15 CATSRDRARGMNEQFF TGTGCCACCAGCAGAGATAGGGCCAGGGGAATGAATGAGCAGTTCTTC
- once TRBJ2-7 TRBV27 CASRGYGGHSYEQYF TGTGCCAGCAGAGGATATGGGGGCCACTCCTACGAGCAGTACTTC
- few TRBJ2-7 TRBV28 CASSFERFDRAIYEQYF TGTGCCAGCAGTTTCGAGAGGTTTGACAGAGCAATCTACGAGCAGTACTTC
TRBD1 - TRBJ1-3 TRBV16 CASSLPGQGRGGNTIYF TGTGCCAGCAGCCTGCCGGGACAGGGGAGAGGTGGAAACACCATATATTTT
TRBD1 - TRBJ1-5 TRBV18 CASSPDRGVSQPQHF TGTGCCAGCTCACCAGACAGGGGGGTGAGTCAGCCCCAGCATTTT
TRBD1 - TRBJ2-7 TRBV5-4 CASSPGTGGFHEQYF TGTGCCAGCAGCCCGGGGACAGGGGGGTTCCACGAGCAGTACTTC
- few TRBJ2-7 TRBV10-3 CAISFTQGYEQYF TGTGCCATCAGTTTCACACAGGGCTACGAGCAGTACTTC
- once TRBJ1-2 TRBV5-8 CASSSWTAYSNYGYTF TGTGCCAGCAGCTCGTGGACAGCCTATTCAAACTATGGCTACACCTTC
TRBD2 once TRBJ2-2 TRBV27 CASSFSGGVTGELFF TGTGCCAGCAGTTTTTCGGGAGGGGTCACCGGGGAGCTGTTTTTT